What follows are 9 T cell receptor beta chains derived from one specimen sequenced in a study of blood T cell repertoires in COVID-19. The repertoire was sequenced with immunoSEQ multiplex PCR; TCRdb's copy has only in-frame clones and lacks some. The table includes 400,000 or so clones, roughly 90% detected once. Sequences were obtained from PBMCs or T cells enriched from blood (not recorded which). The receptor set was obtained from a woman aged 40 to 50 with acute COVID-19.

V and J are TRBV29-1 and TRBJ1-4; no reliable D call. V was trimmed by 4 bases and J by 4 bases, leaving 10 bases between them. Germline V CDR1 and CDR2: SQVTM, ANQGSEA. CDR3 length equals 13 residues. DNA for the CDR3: TGCAGCGTTGGGGCATCCGGTAATGAAAAACTGTTTTTT. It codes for CSVGASGNEKLFF.

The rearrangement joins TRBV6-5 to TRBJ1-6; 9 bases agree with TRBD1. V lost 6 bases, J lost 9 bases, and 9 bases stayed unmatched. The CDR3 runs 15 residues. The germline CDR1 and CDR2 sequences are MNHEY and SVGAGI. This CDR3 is CASSPRDRVISPLHF. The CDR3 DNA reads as TGTGCCAGCAGCCCCAGGGACAGGGTTATTTCACCCCTCCACTTT.

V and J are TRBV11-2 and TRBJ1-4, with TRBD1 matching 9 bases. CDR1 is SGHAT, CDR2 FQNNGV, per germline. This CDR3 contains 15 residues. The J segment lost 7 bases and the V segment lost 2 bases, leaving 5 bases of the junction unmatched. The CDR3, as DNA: TGTGCCAGCAGCTTATTGGGGACAGGGATTGAAAAACTGTTTTTT. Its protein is CASSLLGTGIEKLFF. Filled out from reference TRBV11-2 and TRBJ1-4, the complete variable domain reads EAGVAQSPRYKIIEKRQSVAFWCNPISGHATLYWYQQILGQGPKLLIQFQNNGVVDDSQLPKDRFSAERLKGVDSTLKIQPAKLEDSAVYLCASSLLGTGIEKLFFGSGTQLSVL.

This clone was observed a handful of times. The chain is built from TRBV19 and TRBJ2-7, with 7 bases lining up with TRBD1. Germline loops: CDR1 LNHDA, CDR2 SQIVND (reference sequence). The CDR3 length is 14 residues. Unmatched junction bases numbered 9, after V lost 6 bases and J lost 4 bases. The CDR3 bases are TGTGCCAGTAGGACAAGACAGGGTTCGTACGAGCAGTACTTC. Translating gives CASRTRQGSYEQYF. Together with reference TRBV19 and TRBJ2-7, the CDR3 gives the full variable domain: DGGITQSPKYLFRKEGQNVTLSCEQNLNHDAMYWYRQDPGQGLRLIYYSQIVNDFQKGDIAEGYSVSREKKESFPLTVTSAQKNPTAFYLCASRTRQGSYEQYFGPGTRLTVT.

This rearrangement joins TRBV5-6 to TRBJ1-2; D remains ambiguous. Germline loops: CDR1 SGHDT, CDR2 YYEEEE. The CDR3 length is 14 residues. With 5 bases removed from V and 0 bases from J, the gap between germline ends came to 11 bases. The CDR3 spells CASRSDHSNYGYTF. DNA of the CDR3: TGTGCCAGCAGGAGTGATCATTCTAACTATGGCTACACCTTC.

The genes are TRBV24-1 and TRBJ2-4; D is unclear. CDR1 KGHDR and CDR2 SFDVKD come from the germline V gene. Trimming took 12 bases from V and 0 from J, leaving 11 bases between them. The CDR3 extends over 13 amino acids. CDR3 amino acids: CASGFGAKNIQYF. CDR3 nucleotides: TGTGCCTCCGGGTTTGGAGCCAAAAACATTCAGTACTTC.

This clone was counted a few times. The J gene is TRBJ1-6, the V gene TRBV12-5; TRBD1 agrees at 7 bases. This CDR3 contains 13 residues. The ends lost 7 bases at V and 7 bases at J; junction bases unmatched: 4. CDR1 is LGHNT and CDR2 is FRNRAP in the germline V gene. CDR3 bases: TGTGCTAGTGCCATGACAGGGAATTCACCCCTCCACTTT. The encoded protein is CASAMTGNSPLHF.

CDR3 region: CASSFSGSSYNEQFF. The CDR3 nucleotides are TGCGCCAGCAGCTTCTCCGGGAGCTCCTACAATGAGCAGTTCTTC. The V call is TRBV5-1, the J call TRBJ2-1; D is perhaps TRBD2 (6 bases). There are 15 residues in the CDR3. Trimming removed 2 bases from V and 0 bases from J, with 9 bases in between. From germline, CDR1 is SGHRS and CDR2 YFSETQ. Drawing the rest from reference TRBV5-1 and TRBJ2-1, the complete variable domain is KAGVTQTPRYLIKTRGQQVTLSCSPISGHRSVSWYQQTPGQGLQFLFEYFSETQRNKGNFPGRFSGRQFSNSRSEMNVSTLELGDSALYLCASSFSGSSYNEQFFGPGTRLTVL.

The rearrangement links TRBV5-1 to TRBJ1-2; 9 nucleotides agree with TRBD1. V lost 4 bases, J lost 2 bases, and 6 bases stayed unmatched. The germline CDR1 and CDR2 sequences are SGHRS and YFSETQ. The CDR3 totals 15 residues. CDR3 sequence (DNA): TGCGCCAGCAGCACAGGGACAGGGCAAAACTATGGCTACACCTTC. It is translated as CASSTGTGQNYGYTF.